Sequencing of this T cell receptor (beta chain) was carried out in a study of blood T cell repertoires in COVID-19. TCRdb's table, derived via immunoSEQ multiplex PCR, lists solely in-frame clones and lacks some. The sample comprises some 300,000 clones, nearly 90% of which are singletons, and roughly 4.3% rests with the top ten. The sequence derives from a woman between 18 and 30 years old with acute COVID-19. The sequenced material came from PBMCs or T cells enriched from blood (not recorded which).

This CDR3 is CASSSRGLSEKLFF. As DNA, the CDR3 is TGTGCCAGCAGTTCCAGGGGGCTCAGTGAAAAACTGTTTTTT. The chain recombines TRBV28 with TRBJ1-4; 8 bases line up with TRBD1. CDR3 size: 14 residues. CDR1 is MDHEN and CDR2 is SYDVKM in the germline V gene. Trimming removed 4 bases from V and 7 bases from J; junction bases left unmatched: 5.